This TCR beta chain was recovered during a study of cytomegalovirus exposure and HLA in healthy donors. Per the germline V gene, CDR1 is SGHTS and CDR2 is YDEGEE. V lost 6 bases, J lost 8 bases, and 24 bases lay in between. The CDR3 loop spans 16 amino acids. Overall study findings and caveats: Within an earlier analysis, most TCR beta V segments proved productive either about 90% or about 30% of the time. TCR beta chains associated with HLA were, in a later analysis, more clonally expanded than equally common others.

With regard to this clone: Its antigen is unknown.

PCR involved 60 Vbeta and 13 Jbeta primers. Produced via immunoSEQ multiplex PCR; TCRdb's table is partial and in-frame only. Counted here are around 63,000 clones, about 71% occurring once; the ten biggest clones make up 7.8%. The rearrangement links TRBV5-8 to TRBJ2-1; D not certain. Sequencing was performed on PBMCs. This clonotype was obtained from a man aged 55 to 70 in good health and CMV-seropositive. The CDR3 nucleotides are TGTGCCAGCACGTACCTCGAAGCCGAGCCCGACTATGAGCAGTTCTTC. This codes for CASTYLEAEPDYEQFF.